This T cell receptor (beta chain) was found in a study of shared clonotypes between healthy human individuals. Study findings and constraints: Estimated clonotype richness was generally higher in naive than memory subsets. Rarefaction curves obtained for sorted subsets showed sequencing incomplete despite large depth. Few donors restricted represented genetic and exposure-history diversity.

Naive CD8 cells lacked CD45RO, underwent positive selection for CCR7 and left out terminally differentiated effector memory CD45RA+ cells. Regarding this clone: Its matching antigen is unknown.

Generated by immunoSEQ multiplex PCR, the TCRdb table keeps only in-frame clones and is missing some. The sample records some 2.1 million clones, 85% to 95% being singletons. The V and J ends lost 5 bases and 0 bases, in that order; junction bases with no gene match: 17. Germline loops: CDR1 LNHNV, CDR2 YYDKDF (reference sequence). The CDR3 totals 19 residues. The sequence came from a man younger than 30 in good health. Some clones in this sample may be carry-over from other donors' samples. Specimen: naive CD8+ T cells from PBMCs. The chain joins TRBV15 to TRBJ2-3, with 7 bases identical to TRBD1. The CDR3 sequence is CATSPGDSSAHYSTDTQYF. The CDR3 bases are TGTGCCACCAGCCCCGGGGACAGCAGCGCCCACTATAGCACAGATACGCAGTATTTT. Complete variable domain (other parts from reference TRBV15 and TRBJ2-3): DAMVIQNPRYQVTQFGKPVTLSCSQTLNHNVMYWYQQKSSQAPKLLFHYYDKDFNNEADTPDNFQSRRPNTSFCFLDIRSPGLGDTAMYLCATSPGDSSAHYSTDTQYFGPGTRLTVL.